This is a list of T cell receptor beta chains from one sample in a study of blood T cell repertoires in COVID-19. Sequencing was performed with immunoSEQ multiplex PCR; in TCRdb, only in-frame clones are kept and a portion is missing. This repertoire shows roughly 6,800 clones, about nine tenths found once; its top ten account for roughly 10%. The specimen was peripheral blood. These receptors were obtained from a human donor with active COVID-19. The donor label of this sample is uncertain. CDR3s include the opening cysteine and the closing phenylalanine or tryptophan. D genes are given only for firm matches. Where a row states a size, it is once, few, many or the class of an expanded clone; other rows omit it.

CDR3 DNA	CDR3 protein	D gene	clone size	J gene	V gene
TGTGCCAGCAGCCTGAGGGACAGGGGAGGCCGCGGGCATGAGCAGTTCTTC	CASSLRDRGGRGHEQFF	TRBD1	NA	TRBJ2-1	TRBV11-3
TGCGCCAGCAGCCAGCGGGACAGGGACACCGGGGAGCTGTTTTTT	CASSQRDRDTGELFF	TRBD1	NA	TRBJ2-2	TRBV4-1
TGTGCCAGCAGCCGGTCGCGGGCCACAGATACGCAGTATTTT	CASSRSRATDTQYF	NA	NA	TRBJ2-3	TRBV7-8
TGTGCCAGCAGCCAAGTTGGGGGGGGCCTCGTTTTCGAGCAGTACTTC	CASSQVGGGLVFEQYF	NA	NA	TRBJ2-7	TRBV3-1/TRBV3-2
TGTGCCAGCAGCCAGGCCCCACAGGGGGGCATTCAGCCCCAGCATTTT	CASSQAPQGGIQPQHF	TRBD1	NA	TRBJ1-5	TRBV4-2
TGTGCCAGTAGTGGTGGCCTTGAAGCTTTCTTT	CASSGGLEAFF	NA	NA	TRBJ1-1	TRBV19
TGTGCCAGTAGTATGAATCCCCCAGGGGGAAGAGGAGAGCAGTACTTC	CASSMNPPGGRGEQYF	TRBD1	NA	TRBJ2-7	TRBV19
TGCAGCGAGTGGACAGGGGCTGGCTACACCTTC	CSEWTGAGYTF	TRBD1	NA	TRBJ1-2	TRBV29-1
TGTGCCATCAGTGGTTCCGACAGGGGGTTTAATTCACCCCTCCACTTT	CAISGSDRGFNSPLHF	TRBD1	NA	TRBJ1-6	TRBV10-3
TGTGCCAGCAGGAGCAGCAGGGGGCAAAACATTCAGTACTTC	CASRSSRGQNIQYF	TRBD1	NA	TRBJ2-4	TRBV7-2
TGTGCCAGCAGCGATCAGCTAGATTCCTACAATGAGCAGTTCTTC	CASSDQLDSYNEQFF	NA	NA	TRBJ2-1	TRBV7-9
TGCAGCGTTAAGACAGGGGGCAATACCGGGGAGCTGTTTTTT	CSVKTGGNTGELFF	TRBD1	NA	TRBJ2-2	TRBV29-1
TGTGCCAGCAGCGCGAACAGGGGGCTGATGGGTCAGTACTTC	CASSANRGLMGQYF	TRBD1	NA	TRBJ2-4	TRBV9
TGTGCCAGCAGCTTAGGGTCGGGACACAACGAAGAGCAGTACTTC	CASSLGSGHNEEQYF	NA	NA	TRBJ2-7	TRBV7-9
TGTGCCAGTAGTATTCGGACAGCCTCCTACGAGCAGTACTTC	CASSIRTASYEQYF	NA	NA	TRBJ2-7	TRBV19
TGTGCCAGCTCACCCGGGGACAAGAGCACAGATACGCAGTATTTT	CASSPGDKSTDTQYF	NA	NA	TRBJ2-3	TRBV18
TGTGCCAGCAGCTTAGTTCTGGTGACAGGGAAAAATTCACCCCTCCACTTT	CASSLVLVTGKNSPLHF	TRBD1	NA	TRBJ1-6	TRBV7-6
TGTGCCAGCAGCTTAGAGCAGGGGATAGGGGAAAAACTGTTTTTT	CASSLEQGIGEKLFF	NA	NA	TRBJ1-4	TRBV7-8
TGTGCTAGTCTCCCGGGACAGCCCACTGAAGCTTTCTTT	CASLPGQPTEAFF	TRBD1	once	TRBJ1-1	TRBV12-5
TGTGCCAGCGGACTCACGACGGCACTTAACACTGAAGCTTTCTTT	CASGLTTALNTEAFF	NA	NA	TRBJ1-1	TRBV6-5
TGTGCCAGCAGTCCGACCCTCGATGGTAGGGCGGGACCGCCTGAAGCTTTCTTT	CASSPTLDGRAGPPEAFF	NA	NA	TRBJ1-1	TRBV2